The next 3 T cell receptor beta chains were all read from a single sample in a study of cytomegalovirus exposure and HLA in healthy donors. Profiled with immunoSEQ multiplex PCR; TCRdb holds only in-frame clones, not every one. The sample has about 330,000 clones, roughly 85% seen once. The specimen was PBMCs. These receptors all come from a woman under 30 in good health and CMV-seronegative.

J is TRBJ2-1 and V is TRBV21-1; the table's D call of TRBD1 was not tested on the DNA. TRBV21-1 is recorded as a pseudogene. CDR3 length: 17 amino acids. The CDR3 region is CASSKVQGQGPAGGQFF. The CDR3 nucleotides read TGTGCCAGCAGCAAAGTTCAGGGACAGGGCCCCGCGGGGGGGCAGTTCTTC.

This sequence joins TRBV5-1 and TRBJ2-7, with D unresolved. Germline V gene data show CDR1 as SGHRS and CDR2 as YFSETQ. The CDR3 sequence is 15 residues long. V shed 0 bases and J shed 2 bases, with 12 bases lying between them. The CDR3 sequence is CASSLGLRTTYEQYF. CDR3 bases: TGCGCCAGCAGCTTGGGACTCCGAACTACCTACGAGCAGTACTTC.

The chain carries TRBV15 and TRBJ2-7, with D perhaps TRBD2 (6 bases). Looked up from germline, CDR1 is LNHNV and CDR2 is YYDKDF (reference sequence). CDR3 size: 16 residues. V lost 5 bases, J lost 2 bases, and 19 bases lay in between. This chain's CDR3 is CATSAVHGSRTYEQYF. CDR3 DNA: TGTGCCACCAGCGCAGTCCACGGGAGCCGTACCTACGAGCAGTACTTC.